These 16 T cell receptor beta chains came from one sample sequenced in a study of T cells in Graves' hyperthyroidism and ophthalmopathy. Amplification of TCR beta CDR3 regions used RNA as the template. First-round RT-PCR with HTBI primers amplified the TCR CDR3 region. Each CDR3 protein gets one entry after TCRdb re-called the multiplex PCR reads with MiXCR. The sample has 800,000 or so distinct CDR3 sequences, about 38% seen once. Sequencing was performed on blood. Receptor source: a man aged 18-30 years with Graves' hyperthyroidism.

The table lists this clonotype with a count of one. The rearrangement links TRBV7-3 to TRBJ2-5, with TRBD1 identical over 9 bases. This CDR3 contains 15 residues. After removal of 5 bases from V and 8 bases from J, the junction contained 12 bases not matched to a gene. From germline, CDR1 is SGHTA and CDR2 FQGTGA. This CDR3 reads CASSPSMGQGDTQYF. The CDR3 bases are TGTGCCAGCAGCCCCTCCATGGGACAGGGCGACACCCAGTACTTC.

Concerning this clonotype: Relative to the germline gene, one junction end is altered; a read error may explain this. The chain is built from TRBV29-1 and TRBJ2-2; TRBD2 might be the D (5 bases). Germline V gives CDR1 SQVTM, CDR2 ANQGSEA. CDR3 size: 11 residues. The CDR3 loop reads CSARNTGEPFF. DNA of the CDR3: TGCAGCGCCAGGAACACCGGGGAGCCGTTTTTT.

This clonotype was seen ten or more times. This rearrangement joins TRBV7-9 to TRBJ2-5; D may match TRBD1 or TRBD2 (5 bases each). There are 15 residues in the CDR3. Trimming left V 6 bases short and J 0 bases short, with 14 bases between. Per the germline V gene, CDR1 is SEHNR and CDR2 is FQNEAQ (reference sequence). The CDR3 here is CASRDGTPYQETQYF. The CDR3 DNA reads as TGTGCCAGCAGGGACGGGACGCCGTACCAAGAGACCCAGTACTTC. Complete variable domain (other parts from reference TRBV7-9 and TRBJ2-5): DTGVSQNPRHKITKRGQNVTFRCDPISEHNRLYWYRQTLGQGPEFLTYFQNEAQLEKSRLLSDRFSAERPKGSFSTLEIQRTEQGDSAMYLCASRDGTPYQETQYFGPGTRLLVL.

Only one count was recorded for this clonotype. A clone one base away is much larger, so this may be a read error. V gene TRBV19 combines with J gene TRBJ2-7; possibly TRBD2 for D (6 bases). Per the germline V gene, CDR1 is LNHDA and CDR2 is SQIVND (reference sequence). The CDR3 covers 13 residues. The DNA of the CDR3 is TGTGCCAGTAGTACGACTAGTTCCGACGAGCATTACTTC. This codes for CASSTTSSDEHYF.

The count of this clonotype is one. The chain uses TRBV7-8 and TRBJ2-5, with unresolved D. The V end was cut by 6 bases, the J end by 1 base, with 15 bases between. This CDR3 contains 15 residues. CDR1 SGHVS and CDR2 FQNEAQ come from the germline V gene. CDR3 nucleotides: TGTGCCAGCAGTTCCCCTGTGCGTGGCCAAGAGACCCAGTACTTC. Translated: CASSSPVRGQETQYF. Filled out from reference TRBV7-8 and TRBJ2-5, the complete variable domain reads GAGVSQSPRYKVAKRGQDVALRCDPISGHVSLFWYQQALGQGPEFLTYFQNEAQLDKSGLPSDRFFAERPEGSVSTLKIQRTQQEDSAVYLCASSSPVRGQETQYFGPGTRLLVL.

The rearrangement links TRBV2 to TRBJ2-7; TRBD1 matches 9 bases. The germline CDR1 and CDR2 sequences are SNHLY and FYNNEI. Trimming took 3 bases from V and 2 from J; bases not matched to a gene: 8. There are 16 residues in the CDR3. In DNA, the CDR3 is TGTGCCAGCAGTGATGCTACCGGGACAGGGACCTACGAGCAGTACTTC. As protein: CASSDATGTGTYEQYF.

This chain uses TRBV5-1 with TRBJ1-1; the D is unclear. This CDR3 comprises 16 residues. Trimming shortened V by 2 bases and J by 3 bases, and 17 bases separated the two germline ends. CDR1 SGHRS and CDR2 YFSETQ come from the germline V gene. This CDR3 is CASSLWTTGRHTEAFF. The DNA for the CDR3 is TGCGCCAGCAGCTTATGGACTACCGGCAGACACACTGAAGCTTTCTTT.

This clonotype turned up a few times. The genes are TRBV7-9 and TRBJ1-5; perhaps TRBD1 as D (5 bases). Trimming removed 5 bases at V and 10 bases at J, with 12 bases between. Per germline, CDR1 SEHNR and CDR2 FQNEAQ (reference sequence). CDR3 size: 12 residues. The CDR3 loop is CASSPGGVPQHF. The CDR3, as DNA: TGTGCCAGCAGCCCCGGGGGAGTTCCCCAGCATTTT.

This clonotype was detected ten times or more. V gene TRBV29-1 combines with J gene TRBJ1-2; D is unresolved. The CDR3 extends over 15 amino acids. The V and J ends lost 0 bases and 6 bases respectively, with 17 bases between them. Germline V CDR1 and CDR2: SQVTM, ANQGSEA. CDR3: CSVEDRAPHKNGYTF. Written as DNA, the CDR3 is TGCAGCGTTGAAGATCGGGCGCCGCACAAAAATGGCTACACCTTC.

This clonotype was detected ten times or more. This rearrangement joins TRBV20-1 to TRBJ1-5, with 7 bases identical to TRBD1. Unmatched junction bases numbered 2, after V lost 5 bases and J lost 4 bases. The CDR3 runs to 12 residues. Germline values: CDR1 DFQATT, CDR2 SNEGSKA (reference sequence). CDR3 nucleotides: TGCAGTGCTTGGGACAGAAATCAGCCCCAGCATTTT. Translation: CSAWDRNQPQHF.

Here the CDR3 reads CASSEVGGSEKLFF. The CDR3 DNA reads as TGTGCCAGCAGTGAAGTAGGGGGTAGTGAAAAACTGTTTTTT. V is TRBV2 and J is TRBJ1-4; a weak D match, TRBD1 (6 bases). V was trimmed by 1 base and J by 7 bases, leaving 10 bases between them. This CDR3 is 14 amino acids long. Germline values: CDR1 SNHLY, CDR2 FYNNEI.

V and J are TRBV7-9 and TRBJ2-7; D gene unclear. CDR1 SEHNR and CDR2 FQNEAQ come from the germline V gene (reference sequence). Trimming took 4 bases from V and 5 from J, leaving 9 bases between them. This CDR3 region has 12 residues. The CDR3 DNA sequence: TGTGCCAGCAGCTCCGCTCAAAACGAGCAGTACTTC. This sequence encodes CASSSAQNEQYF.

The chain joins TRBV7-2 to TRBJ2-5, with TRBD1 matching 7 bases. Trimming at V came to 5 bases and at J to 5 bases, leaving 8 bases not matched to a gene. The CDR3 sequence is 14 residues long. Germline assignment: CDR1 SGHTA and CDR2 FQGNSA. CDR3 sequence: CASSPGTVVETQYF. CDR3 bases: TGTGCCAGCAGCCCAGGGACAGTGGTGGAGACCCAGTACTTC. The variable domain in full, completed from reference TRBV7-2 and TRBJ2-5, reads GAGVSQSPSNKVTEKGKDVELRCDPISGHTALYWYRQSLGQGLEFLIYFQGNSAPDKSGLPSDRFSAERTGGSVSTLTIQRTQQEDSAVYLCASSPGTVVETQYFGPGTRLLVL.

The J gene is TRBJ1-1, the V gene TRBV12-3 or TRBV12-4, with D perhaps TRBD1 (5 bases). The CDR3 length is 14 residues. The V and J ends lost 3 bases and 3 bases respectively, with 11 bases between them. CDR3 sequence reads: CASSFQGGDTEAFF. DNA for the CDR3: TGTGCCAGCAGTTTCCAGGGTGGGGACACTGAAGCTTTCTTT.

This clonotype was seen at least ten times. The chain has TRBV2 and TRBJ2-2; the D gene is possibly TRBD1 (6 bases). The CDR3 loop spans 14 amino acids. Between the trimmed V and J ends, which lost 4 bases and 2 bases, there was a span of 8 bases. CDR1 SNHLY and CDR2 FYNNEI come from the germline V gene. CDR3 nucleotides: TGTGCCAGCAGTGGGACAGACAACACCGGGGAGCTGTTTTTT. This gives the protein CASSGTDNTGELFF.

This clonotype was picked up many times. The chain is built from TRBV10-3 and TRBJ2-5; tentatively, D is TRBD1 or TRBD2 (5 bases each). Germline CDR1 and CDR2: ENHRY and SYGVKD. The CDR3 sequence is 14 residues long. V was shortened by 0 bases and J by 5 bases, with 10 bases between the two germline ends. For the CDR3, the DNA is TGTGCCATCAGTGAGTCAACTAGACAGGAGACCCAGTACTTC. It encodes CAISESTRQETQYF.